This T cell receptor (beta chain) was identified during a study of blood T cell repertoires in COVID-19. Study information: The United States, Italy and Spain provided the acute and convalescent COVID-19 samples. Sources were T cells, B-cell-depleted T cells, or PBMCs; the material itself was cDNA or gDNA.

CDR1 and CDR2 (germline): MNHNS, SASEGT. The V and J ends lost 2 bases and 0 bases respectively, with 14 bases between them. The CDR3 is made up of 17 amino acids. Here immunoSEQ multiplex PCR was the method, and the copy in TCRdb shows in-frame clones only, minus some. The sample carries approximately 100,000 clones, roughly 90% recorded once. The clonotype originates from a woman between 55 and 75 years old with acute or convalescent COVID-19. Sequenced input: peripheral blood. This rearrangement joins TRBV6-1 to TRBJ2-4; D unresolved. The CDR3 loop reads CASSESALLIAKNIQYF. DNA of the CDR3: TGTGCCAGCAGTGAAAGCGCTCTTCTGATAGCCAAAAACATTCAGTACTTC.